Each of the 18 T cell receptor beta chains below was sequenced from the same sample in a study of metastatic and nonmetastatic thyroid tumors. No treatment of any kind had been given to any patient before thyroid surgery. Via MiXCR, TCRdb re-called the PCR reads. This table has 20,000 to 30,000 clones, 10% to 15% appearing once. The specimen was blood. The receptors were sampled from a female donor with papillary thyroid cancer or a benign thyroid nodule (not recorded which). Some clones in this sample may be carry-over from other donors' samples.

This clone has a count of ten or more. The same CDR3 also results from other DNA sequences found in this sample. The chain uses TRBV5-6 and TRBJ1-5, with 7 bases identical to TRBD1. Germline CDR1 reads SGHDT; CDR2 reads YYEEEE. V lost 2 bases, J lost 2 bases, and 4 bases stayed unmatched. The CDR3 has 15 amino acids. CDR3 DNA sequence: TGTGCCAGCAGCTTACGGCAGGGGGGCAATCAGCCCCAGCATTTT. This encodes CASSLRQGGNQPQHF.

This clone has ten or more counts. V and J are TRBV27 and TRBJ2-3; D unclear. Trimming left V 2 bases short and J 3 bases short, with 12 bases between. CDR3 size: 15 residues. Germline V gene data show CDR1 as MNHEY and CDR2 as SMNVEV (reference sequence). CDR3 in amino acids: CASSLDRSWTDTQYF. The DNA for the CDR3 is TGTGCCAGCAGTTTAGACCGTTCATGGACAGATACGCAGTATTTT.

This clone showed up many times. The chain recombines TRBV11-2 with TRBJ1-2; possibly TRBD1 for D (5 bases). CDR3 length equals 12 residues. Looked up from germline, CDR1 is SGHAT and CDR2 is FQNNGV. V was cut by 5 bases and J by 6 bases, with 10 bases left in between. The CDR3 region has the DNA TGTGCCAGCAGCCGGGGGGTGGATGGCTACACCTTC. Translated: CASSRGVDGYTF.

This clone was recorded at least ten times. The rearrangement links TRBV4-1 to TRBJ2-7, with no clear D. Germline loops: CDR1 MGHRA, CDR2 YSYEKL. This CDR3 comprises 15 residues. V shed 3 bases and J shed 3 bases, with 15 bases lying between them. CDR3 sequence (DNA): TGCGCCAGCAGCCAGTTCCCCACGGTCAACTACGAGCAGTACTTC. Translation: CASSQFPTVNYEQYF.

This clone was seen at least ten times. The J gene is TRBJ2-1, the V gene TRBV3-1; TRBD2 aligns across 7 bases. Trimming took 5 bases from V and 0 from J; bases not matched to a gene: 10. CDR3 length: 17 residues. Looked up from germline, CDR1 is LGHDT and CDR2 is YNNKEL (reference sequence). The DNA of the CDR3 is TGTGCCAGCAGCGAAGCTTCGGCGGGAGCCTCCTACAATGAGCAGTTCTTC. It codes for CASSEASAGASYNEQFF.

This clone has at least ten counts. This chain joins TRBV29-1 and TRBJ1-1; 8 nucleotides line up with TRBD1. The CDR3 runs 14 residues. Germline CDR1 and CDR2: SQVTM and ANQGSEA. V lost 6 bases and J lost 5; bases outside the gene matches: 11. In DNA form, the CDR3 reads TGCAGCGTCATCAATCAGGGGGCATTGACTGAAGCTTTCTTT. It is translated as CSVINQGALTEAFF.

This clone showed up many times. V gene TRBV6-1 combines with J gene TRBJ1-3, with TRBD1 matching 9 bases. Germline assignment: CDR1 MNHNS and CDR2 SASEGT. J gave up 5 bases and V 7 bases, and 9 bases lay outside the gene matches. This CDR3 is 15 amino acids long. The CDR3 DNA reads as TGTGCCAGCAAACCGTCGGGACAGGGCCGAAACACCATATATTTT. Protein product: CASKPSGQGRNTIYF.

This clone was observed at least ten times. This rearrangement joins TRBV10-3 to TRBJ1-5; no definite D call. Germline V gene lookup returns CDR1 ENHRY and CDR2 SYGVKD. This CDR3 region has 13 residues. V was clipped by 3 bases and J by 7 bases, with 10 bases between them. CDR3 in amino acids: CAISDGEVQPQHF. The CDR3 coding sequence is TGTGCCATCAGTGACGGGGAAGTACAGCCCCAGCATTTT.

The V and J genes are TRBV30 and TRBJ1-1, with D maybe TRBD1 (5 bases). CDR1 and CDR2 from the germline V gene are GTSNPN and SVGIG (reference sequence). The germline V and J ends were trimmed by 2 bases and 6 bases, with 10 bases remaining between them. The CDR3 runs 12 residues. The CDR3 here is CAWSPTGPEAFF. The CDR3 DNA sequence: TGTGCCTGGAGTCCTACAGGACCTGAAGCTTTCTTT.

In this sample, this clone turned up many times. The chain couples TRBV20-1 to TRBJ2-1; 8 bases map to TRBD2. This CDR3 contains 13 residues. Germline CDR1 is DFQATT and CDR2 is SNEGSKA (reference sequence). In nucleotides, the CDR3 is TGCAGCCTAAGCGGGAGTCGATACAATGAGCAGTTCTTC. This gives the protein CSLSGSRYNEQFF.

At least ten counts were recorded for this clone. V is TRBV9 and J is TRBJ2-3; D uncertain. Trimming shortened V by 3 bases and J by 0 bases, and 5 bases separated the two germline ends. Per the germline V gene, CDR1 is SGDLS and CDR2 is YYNGEE. The CDR3 contains 13 residues. This chain's CDR3 is CASSAASTDTQYF. The DNA for the CDR3 is TGTGCCAGCAGCGCCGCTAGCACAGATACGCAGTATTTT.

Judged by abundance, this clone is medium-sized (0.01 to 0.1%). This chain links TRBV11-2 with TRBJ2-3; 9 bases match TRBD2. V gave up 2 bases and J gave up 5 bases; unmatched junction bases: 8. The CDR3 sequence is 16 residues long. The germline V gene has CDR1 SGHAT and CDR2 FQNNGV. The CDR3 is CASSLIRRAGGDTQYF. The CDR3 DNA reads TGTGCCAGCAGCTTAATCCGTCGAGCGGGAGGAGATACGCAGTATTTT.

Concerning this clone: One base away lies a much larger clone, so this may be a sequencing read error. This rearrangement joins TRBV6-1 to TRBJ2-1, with TRBD2 identical over 7 bases. Germline CDR1 MNHNS, CDR2 SASEGT. CDR3 length equals 13 residues. V lost 7 bases, J lost 9 bases, and 9 bases stayed unmatched. The CDR3, as DNA: TGTGCCAGCATCCGTGGACTAGTCAGTGAGCAGTTCTTC. It translates to CASIRGLVSEQFF.

This clone was observed at least ten times. This sequence joins TRBV18 and TRBJ1-3, with TRBD1 matching over 8 bases. The CDR3 is 16 amino acids. The germline gives CDR1 KGHSH, CDR2 LQKENI. Trimming removed 4 bases from V and 1 base from J; junction bases left unmatched: 6. CDR3 nucleotide sequence: TGTGCCAGCTCACTCGGCAGGGGGCATTCTGGAAACACCATATATTTT. Its translation: CASSLGRGHSGNTIYF.

This clone was observed many times. V usage is TRBV9 and J usage is TRBJ1-2, with D tentatively TRBD1 (5 bases). The CDR3 sequence is 16 residues long. Germline CDR1 SGDLS, CDR2 YYNGEE. V was pared by 0 bases and J by 2 bases, with 14 bases between. CDR3 amino acids: CASSVGVRDRNYGYTF. The CDR3 bases are TGTGCCAGCAGCGTAGGTGTGAGAGACAGAAACTATGGCTACACCTTC.

This clone showed up many times. A much larger clone lies a single base off, so this may be a read error. This chain links TRBV6-6 with TRBJ2-5; D not certain. CDR3 length: 14 residues. The V gene's germline CDR1 is MNHNY and CDR2 SVGAGI (reference sequence). The chain's CDR3 is CAGSYSSSQETQYF. CDR3 nucleotides: TGTGCCGGCAGTTACTCTTCTAGCCAAGAGACCCAGTACTTC.

This clone was counted ten times or more. The rearrangement joins TRBV12-3 or TRBV12-4 to TRBJ1-5, with D unresolved. Trimming shortened V by 2 bases and J by 1 base, and 9 bases separated the two germline ends. CDR3 size: 15 residues. The CDR3 loop reads CASSLNGESNQPQHF. The CDR3 DNA sequence: TGTGCCAGCAGTTTAAATGGAGAAAGCAATCAGCCCCAGCATTTT.

This clone was counted many times. This chain uses TRBV10-3 with TRBJ2-3; D might be TRBD2 (5 bases). Germline-derived CDR1 and CDR2 are ENHRY and SYGVKD. The CDR3 extends over 14 amino acids. Trimming stripped 6 bases from V and 0 bases from J, with 10 bases between. In DNA form, the CDR3 reads TGTGCCATCAGGCTAGCAAACAGCACAGATACGCAGTATTTT. It encodes CAIRLANSTDTQYF.